Listed below are T cell receptor beta chains from one sample, sequenced in a study of blood T cell repertoires in COVID-19. Produced via immunoSEQ multiplex PCR; TCRdb's table is partial and in-frame only. Of 13,000 to 15,000 clones listed, about 84% are singletons. Material for sequencing was peripheral blood. The receptors were gathered from a human donor in a cohort sampled during active COVID-19. CDR3s include the opening cysteine and the closing phenylalanine or tryptophan. The order of the fields is clone size, J gene, D gene, V gene, CDR3 DNA, CDR3 protein. The D gene is left open where the match is weak. Not all rows give a size; the values are once, few, many and, for expanded clones, a class.

size: -
J: TRBJ2-5
D: -
V: TRBV11-1
DNA: TGTGCCAGCAGACGTAAACAGGGCGAGGTAGAGACCCAGTACTTC
CDR3: CASRRKQGEVETQYF

size: once
J: TRBJ2-2
D: -
V: TRBV28
DNA: TGTGCCAGCAGTCCTCACACCGGGGAGCTGTTTTTT
CDR3: CASSPHTGELFF

size: -
J: TRBJ2-5
D: -
V: TRBV28
DNA: TGTGCCAGCAGTTTATTACAGAACGTCCAAGAGACCCAGTACTTC
CDR3: CASSLLQNVQETQYF

size: -
J: TRBJ1-5
D: TRBD1
V: TRBV19
DNA: TGTGCCAGTAGTATTGCCGGGACAGGGCAGAATCAGCCCCAGCATTTT
CDR3: CASSIAGTGQNQPQHF

size: -
J: TRBJ1-2
D: TRBD1
V: TRBV6-5
DNA: TGTGCCAGCAGTTACTCGACAGGGGCCGGCTATGGCTACACCTTC
CDR3: CASSYSTGAGYGYTF

size: -
J: TRBJ2-1
D: TRBD2
V: TRBV2
DNA: TGTGCCAGCAGTGAGACCGGGACTAGCGGTAACTCCTACAATGAGCAGTTCTTC
CDR3: CASSETGTSGNSYNEQFF

size: -
J: TRBJ2-1
D: -
V: TRBV9
DNA: TGTGCCAGCAGCGTAGACCTAGCACCTGGGAATGAGCAGTTCTTC
CDR3: CASSVDLAPGNEQFF

size: -
J: TRBJ2-7
D: TRBD1
V: TRBV9
DNA: TGTGCCAGCAGCGAGGGGACAGGGGGGTACGAGCAGTACTTC
CDR3: CASSEGTGGYEQYF

size: -
J: TRBJ2-3
D: -
V: TRBV11-3
DNA: TGTGCCAGCCGTCTGGCAGGACCAAAGGCGGCGGGTTCAGATACGCAGTATTTT
CDR3: CASRLAGPKAAGSDTQYF

size: few
J: TRBJ2-7
D: TRBD1
V: TRBV10-1
DNA: TGCGCCAGCAGTGAGTCCGGACAGGGGCGGCACGAGCAGTACTTC
CDR3: CASSESGQGRHEQYF

size: -
J: TRBJ2-1
D: -
V: TRBV12-3/TRBV12-4
DNA: TGTGCCAGCAGTCCCCTGGCCACCAATGAGCAGTTCTTC
CDR3: CASSPLATNEQFF

size: once
J: TRBJ1-3
D: -
V: TRBV7-3
DNA: TGTGCCAGCAGCACAGGGACGTCTGGAAACACCATATATTTT
CDR3: CASSTGTSGNTIYF

size: many
J: TRBJ2-3
D: TRBD2
V: TRBV7-9
DNA: TGTGCCAGCAGCGCCTGGACTAGCGAGGAAGATACGCAGTATTTT
CDR3: CASSAWTSEEDTQYF

size: -
J: TRBJ2-7
D: TRBD2
V: TRBV27
DNA: TGTGCCAGCAGTTCTAGCGGGAGGGCTTACGAGCAGTACTTC
CDR3: CASSSSGRAYEQYF

size: once
J: TRBJ2-7
D: TRBD1
V: TRBV5-1
DNA: TGCGCCAGCAGCACGGGACAGAACTACGAGCAGTACTTC
CDR3: CASSTGQNYEQYF

size: -
J: TRBJ2-7
D: -
V: TRBV9
DNA: TGTGCCAGCAGCGTAGCTGCGGACATAAACGAGCAGTACTTC
CDR3: CASSVAADINEQYF

size: -
J: TRBJ2-7
D: TRBD2
V: TRBV18
DNA: TGTGCCAGCTCACCACTCAAGCGGGGGGGGTCCTACGAGCAGTACTTC
CDR3: CASSPLKRGGSYEQYF

size: -
J: TRBJ2-5
D: -
V: TRBV14
DNA: TGTGCCAGCAGCCAAATGGGGACTGCAGTTTACCAAGAGACCCAGTACTTC
CDR3: CASSQMGTAVYQETQYF

size: -
J: TRBJ2-3
D: -
V: TRBV7-2
DNA: TGTGCCAGCAGCTTAGTGCCCACTGATACGCAGTATTTT
CDR3: CASSLVPTDTQYF

size: -
J: TRBJ2-1
D: -
V: TRBV5-5
DNA: TGTGCCAGCAGCTCCGGGACACCTGAGCAGTTCTTC
CDR3: CASSSGTPEQFF

size: -
J: TRBJ2-1
D: TRBD2
V: TRBV10-3
DNA: TGTGCCATCAGTGAAACCGGGACTAGCGGGAGCTCCTACAATGAGCAGTTCTTC
CDR3: CAISETGTSGSSYNEQFF

size: -
J: TRBJ2-7
D: TRBD2
V: TRBV14
DNA: TGTGCCAGCAGTTACCGCGGGAGCTCCTACGAGCAGTACTTC
CDR3: CASSYRGSSYEQYF

size: -
J: TRBJ1-6
D: -
V: TRBV30
DNA: TGTGCCTGGACCTTAGGGGCAGGGCGTTCACCCCTCCACTTT
CDR3: CAWTLGAGRSPLHF

size: once
J: TRBJ2-3
D: TRBD2
V: TRBV7-3
DNA: TGTGCCAGCAGCTTAATTGGGACTAGCAGTCCAGATACGCAGTATTTT
CDR3: CASSLIGTSSPDTQYF

size: -
J: TRBJ2-7
D: -
V: TRBV19
DNA: TGTGCCAGTAGTTCCCAACAAAGCTCCTACGAGCAGTACTTC
CDR3: CASSSQQSSYEQYF

size: -
J: TRBJ2-1
D: TRBD2
V: TRBV19
DNA: TGTGCCAGTAGTGCCCTTGGAGCGGGATACAATGAGCAGTTCTTC
CDR3: CASSALGAGYNEQFF

size: -
J: TRBJ2-1
D: TRBD2
V: TRBV2
DNA: TGTGCCAGCACGGGAGGGGATGAGCAGTTCTTC
CDR3: CASTGGDEQFF